The rows below give T cell receptor beta chains drawn from one sample of a study of identical twins. TCRdb called the 5' RACE reads again in MiXCR, with one record for every CDR3 protein. Of hundreds of thousands of distinct CDR3 sequences in the sample, about 12% were seen once. This sample also appeared in a second study, on yellow fever vaccine responses in identical twins.

Specimen: PBMCs. The receptors were gathered from a woman under 30 in good health. Each CDR3 is given with its conserved first and last residue.

v_call: TRBV25-1
cdr3_aa: CASGRPLGEQYF

v_call: TRBV7-9
cdr3_aa: CASSTTAEKLFF

v_call: TRBV20-1
cdr3_aa: CSAFVRVDEQFF

v_call: TRBV12-3/TRBV12-4
cdr3_aa: CASSPGGQNKNIQYF

v_call: TRBV5-1
cdr3_aa: CASSSSGTGVSEAFF

v_call: TRBV2
cdr3_aa: CASSRKSGGSSYEQYF

v_call: TRBV20-1
cdr3_aa: CSARTSGGTTTDTQYF

v_call: TRBV2
cdr3_aa: CASRTPLTGDYEQYF

v_call: TRBV20-1
cdr3_aa: CSAPTGATATTYNEQFF

v_call: TRBV6-1
cdr3_aa: CASTPGASGGNIQYF

v_call: TRBV12-3/TRBV12-4
cdr3_aa: CASSFSTSGKETQYF

v_call: TRBV28
cdr3_aa: CASSSVGGGRDEQFF

v_call: TRBV12-3/TRBV12-4
cdr3_aa: CASSFSAGLAGTQYF

v_call: TRBV28
cdr3_aa: CASSLGGSGMAGELFF

v_call: TRBV28
cdr3_aa: CASSLSPRTSGLYNEQFF

v_call: TRBV20-1
cdr3_aa: CSARSQGPTNNNEQFF

v_call: TRBV5-1
cdr3_aa: CASSLEGSWAEAFF

v_call: TRBV28
cdr3_aa: CASSLGGRLTYNEQFF

v_call: TRBV7-6
cdr3_aa: CASRASPGQPNTEAFF

v_call: TRBV6-2/TRBV6-3
cdr3_aa: CASSYGVGATQYF

v_call: TRBV6-5
cdr3_aa: CASSYSLRAGAYNEQFF

v_call: TRBV6-1
cdr3_aa: CASKGVAEAFF

v_call: TRBV20-1
cdr3_aa: CSATSSGSGIYEQFF

v_call: TRBV19
cdr3_aa: CASIGPRYNEQFF

v_call: TRBV7-8
cdr3_aa: CASSLGRGPGTQYF

v_call: TRBV5-1
cdr3_aa: CASSRSTQGNEQFF

v_call: TRBV20-1
cdr3_aa: CSASMWEVETQYF

v_call: TRBV7-9
cdr3_aa: CASSLGPATDTQYF

v_call: TRBV19
cdr3_aa: CASEETPGEQYF

v_call: TRBV5-1
cdr3_aa: CASSLEGAPNQPQHF

v_call: TRBV28
cdr3_aa: CASRPLRVNEQFF

v_call: TRBV19
cdr3_aa: CASSIEDRGKNEQFF

v_call: TRBV7-3
cdr3_aa: CASSLSPATNEKLFF

v_call: TRBV2
cdr3_aa: CAAGDRDPGETQYF

v_call: TRBV21-1
cdr3_aa: CASSKERAWGNTIYF

v_call: TRBV27
cdr3_aa: CASSHAGLGTTDTQYF

v_call: TRBV5-6
cdr3_aa: CASSELTGGEQFF

v_call: TRBV12-3/TRBV12-4
cdr3_aa: CASSFTFPLVAGWNEQFF

v_call: TRBV5-1
cdr3_aa: CASSLEGGKNIQYF

v_call: TRBV7-9
cdr3_aa: CASSTSEAGDQETQYF

v_call: TRBV2
cdr3_aa: CASRSDFSSYNEQFF

v_call: TRBV7-8
cdr3_aa: CASRLAYSSYNEQFF

v_call: TRBV12-3/TRBV12-4
cdr3_aa: CASSPTQGGVVQFF

v_call: TRBV7-9
cdr3_aa: CATAWENTGELFF

v_call: TRBV7-9
cdr3_aa: CASSPNGLEGPDTQYF

v_call: TRBV3-1
cdr3_aa: CASSQDGKGFNTGELFF

v_call: TRBV5-1
cdr3_aa: CASRPRQGLGEQYF

v_call: TRBV27
cdr3_aa: CPYGGDTEAFF

v_call: TRBV24-1
cdr3_aa: CATRTPYTGELFF

v_call: TRBV6-2/TRBV6-3
cdr3_aa: CASSYGGTFNEQFF

v_call: TRBV4-1
cdr3_aa: CASSQQHLSGQIAKNIQYF

v_call: TRBV10-3
cdr3_aa: CAISQRTSGEQETQYF

v_call: TRBV10-3
cdr3_aa: CAISESAGGYTGELFF

v_call: TRBV29-1
cdr3_aa: CSGIQGPEAFF

v_call: TRBV10-2
cdr3_aa: CASSEWGEQYF